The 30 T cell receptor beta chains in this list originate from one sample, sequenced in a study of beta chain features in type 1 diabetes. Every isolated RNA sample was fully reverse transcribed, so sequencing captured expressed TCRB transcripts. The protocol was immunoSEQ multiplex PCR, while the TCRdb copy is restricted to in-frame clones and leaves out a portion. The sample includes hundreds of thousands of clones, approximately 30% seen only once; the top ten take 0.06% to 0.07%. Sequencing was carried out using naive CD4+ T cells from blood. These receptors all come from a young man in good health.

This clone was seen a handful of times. The CDR3 loop reads CASSYSTGGGQETQYF. The CDR3 DNA reads TGTGCCAGCAGTTACTCGACCGGGGGAGGGCAAGAGACCCAGTACTTC. The J gene is TRBJ2-5, the V gene TRBV6-5; 7 nucleotides align to TRBD2. The CDR3 extends over 16 amino acids. Looked up from germline, CDR1 is MNHEY and CDR2 is SVGAGI. With V trimmed by 0 bases and J by 2 bases, 6 bases remained unmatched.

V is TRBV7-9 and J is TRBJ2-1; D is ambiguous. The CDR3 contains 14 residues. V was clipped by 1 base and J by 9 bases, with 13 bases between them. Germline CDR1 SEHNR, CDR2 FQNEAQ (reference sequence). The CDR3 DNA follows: TGTGCCAGCAGCTTAGGCCCCAAATGGGGTGAGCAGTTCTTC. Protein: CASSLGPKWGEQFF.

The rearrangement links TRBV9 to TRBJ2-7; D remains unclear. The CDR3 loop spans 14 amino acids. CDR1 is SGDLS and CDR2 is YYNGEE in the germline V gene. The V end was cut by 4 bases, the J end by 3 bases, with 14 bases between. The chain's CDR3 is CASSPRPLVYEQYF. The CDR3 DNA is TGTGCCAGCAGCCCCCGGCCGCTGGTCTACGAGCAGTACTTC.

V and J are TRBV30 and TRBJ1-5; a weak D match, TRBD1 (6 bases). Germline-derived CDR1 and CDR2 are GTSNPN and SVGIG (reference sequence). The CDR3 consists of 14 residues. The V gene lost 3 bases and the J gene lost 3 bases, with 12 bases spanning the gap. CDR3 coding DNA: TGTGCCTGGAGCGGGGGCAGGGCCAATCAGCCCCAGCATTTT. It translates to CAWSGGRANQPQHF.

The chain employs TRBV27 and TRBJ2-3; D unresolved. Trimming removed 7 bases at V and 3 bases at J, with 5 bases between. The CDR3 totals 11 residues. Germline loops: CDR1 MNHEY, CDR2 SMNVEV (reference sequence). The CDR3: CASMATDTQYF. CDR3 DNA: TGTGCCAGCATGGCGACAGATACGCAGTATTTT.

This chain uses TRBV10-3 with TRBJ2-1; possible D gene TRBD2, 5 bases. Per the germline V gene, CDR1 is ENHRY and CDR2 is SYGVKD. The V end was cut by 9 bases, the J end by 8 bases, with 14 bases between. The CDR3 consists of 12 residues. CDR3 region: CAIGLHGDEQFF. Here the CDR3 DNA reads TGTGCCATTGGACTCCACGGGGATGAGCAGTTCTTC.

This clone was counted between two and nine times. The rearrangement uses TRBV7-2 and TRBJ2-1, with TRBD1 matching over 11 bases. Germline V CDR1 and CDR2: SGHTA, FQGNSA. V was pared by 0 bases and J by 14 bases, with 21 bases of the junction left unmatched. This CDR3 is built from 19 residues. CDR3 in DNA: TGTGCCAGCAGCTTAGCGCGCTCCATTGGGACAGGGGGTCGTGTGCACGAGTTCTTC. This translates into CASSLARSIGTGGRVHEFF.

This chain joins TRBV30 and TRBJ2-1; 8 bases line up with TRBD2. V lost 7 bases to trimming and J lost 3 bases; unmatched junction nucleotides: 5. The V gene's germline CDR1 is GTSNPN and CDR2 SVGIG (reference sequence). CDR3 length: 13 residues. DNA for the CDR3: TGTGCCTCGAGCGGGGGCCTCTACAATGAGCAGTTCTTC. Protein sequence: CASSGGLYNEQFF.

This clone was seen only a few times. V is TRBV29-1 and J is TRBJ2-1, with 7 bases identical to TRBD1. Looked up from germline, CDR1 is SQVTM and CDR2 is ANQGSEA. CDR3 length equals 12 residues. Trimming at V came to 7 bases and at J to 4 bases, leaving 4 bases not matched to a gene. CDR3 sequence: CSGTQGYNEQFF. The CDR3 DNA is TGCAGCGGAACACAGGGGTACAATGAGCAGTTCTTC.

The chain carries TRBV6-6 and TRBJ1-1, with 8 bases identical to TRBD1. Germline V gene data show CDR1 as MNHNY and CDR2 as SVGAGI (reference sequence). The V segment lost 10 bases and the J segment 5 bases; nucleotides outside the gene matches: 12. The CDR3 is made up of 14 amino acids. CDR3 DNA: TGTGCCACCCGATCCTCTCAGGGGGCTACTGAAGCTTTCTTT. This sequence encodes CATRSSQGATEAFF.

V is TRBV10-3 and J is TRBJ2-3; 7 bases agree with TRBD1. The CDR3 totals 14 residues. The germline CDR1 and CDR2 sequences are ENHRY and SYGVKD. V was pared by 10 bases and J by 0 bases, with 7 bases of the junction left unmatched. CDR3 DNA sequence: TGTGCCACCTCTACAGGGGTCAGCACAGATACGCAGTATTTT. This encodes CATSTGVSTDTQYF.

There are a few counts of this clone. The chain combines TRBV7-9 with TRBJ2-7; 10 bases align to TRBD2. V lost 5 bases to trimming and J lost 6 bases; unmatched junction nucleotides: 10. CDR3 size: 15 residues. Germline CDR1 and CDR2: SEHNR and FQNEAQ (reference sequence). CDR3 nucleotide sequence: TGTGCCAGCAGCACCCTAGCGGGAGTTATGGTCGAGCAGTACTTC. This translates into CASSTLAGVMVEQYF.

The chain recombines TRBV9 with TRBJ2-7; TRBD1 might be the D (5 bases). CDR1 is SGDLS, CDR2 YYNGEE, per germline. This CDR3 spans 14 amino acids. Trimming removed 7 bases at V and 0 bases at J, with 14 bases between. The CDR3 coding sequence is TGTGCCAGCGGTAGGGGTCCCAGCTCCTACGAGCAGTACTTC. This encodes CASGRGPSSYEQYF.

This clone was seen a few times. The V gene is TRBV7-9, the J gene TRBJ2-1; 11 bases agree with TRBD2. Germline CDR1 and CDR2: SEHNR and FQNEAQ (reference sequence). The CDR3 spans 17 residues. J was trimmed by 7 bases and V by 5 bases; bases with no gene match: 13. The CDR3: CASSPFSGRALGNEQFF. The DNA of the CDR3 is TGTGCCAGCAGCCCTTTTAGCGGGAGGGCCCTAGGGAATGAGCAGTTCTTC.

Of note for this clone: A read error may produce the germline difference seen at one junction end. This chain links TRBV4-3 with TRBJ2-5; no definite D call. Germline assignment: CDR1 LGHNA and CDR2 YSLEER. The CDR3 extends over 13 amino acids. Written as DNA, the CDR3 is TGCGCCAGCAGCCAAGGACCCCAAGGGACCCAGTACTTC. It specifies CASSQGPQGTQYF.

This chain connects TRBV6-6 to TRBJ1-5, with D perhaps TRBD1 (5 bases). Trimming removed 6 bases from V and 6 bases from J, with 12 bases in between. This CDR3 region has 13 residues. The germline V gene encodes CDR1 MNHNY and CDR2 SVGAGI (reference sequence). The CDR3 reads CASSPQGGQPQHF. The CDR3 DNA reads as TGTGCCAGCAGCCCCCAGGGAGGTCAGCCCCAGCATTTT.

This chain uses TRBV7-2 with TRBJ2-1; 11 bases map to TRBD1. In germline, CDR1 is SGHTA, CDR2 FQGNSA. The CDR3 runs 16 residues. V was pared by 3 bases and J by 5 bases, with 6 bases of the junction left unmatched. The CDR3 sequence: CASSLRDRGLDNEQFF. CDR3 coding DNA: TGTGCCAGCAGCTTGCGGGACAGGGGGTTGGACAATGAGCAGTTCTTC.

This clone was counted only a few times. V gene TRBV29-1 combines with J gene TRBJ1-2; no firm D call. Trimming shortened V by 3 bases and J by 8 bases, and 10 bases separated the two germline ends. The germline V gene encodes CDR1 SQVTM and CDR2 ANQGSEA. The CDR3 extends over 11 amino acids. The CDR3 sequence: CSVDFRRGYTF. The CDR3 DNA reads TGCAGCGTTGATTTTAGGCGAGGCTACACCTTC.

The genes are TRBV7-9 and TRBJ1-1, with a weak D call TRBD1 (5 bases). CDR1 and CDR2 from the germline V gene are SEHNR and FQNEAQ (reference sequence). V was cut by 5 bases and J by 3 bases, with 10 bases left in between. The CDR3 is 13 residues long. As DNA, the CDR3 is TGTGCCAGCAGCGTTGGGGGTTACACTGAAGCTTTCTTT. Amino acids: CASSVGGYTEAFF. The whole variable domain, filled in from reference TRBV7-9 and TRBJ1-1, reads DTGVSQNPRHKITKRGQNVTFRCDPISEHNRLYWYRQTLGQGPEFLTYFQNEAQLEKSRLLSDRFSAERPKGSFSTLEIQRTEQGDSAMYLCASSVGGYTEAFFGQGTRLTVV.

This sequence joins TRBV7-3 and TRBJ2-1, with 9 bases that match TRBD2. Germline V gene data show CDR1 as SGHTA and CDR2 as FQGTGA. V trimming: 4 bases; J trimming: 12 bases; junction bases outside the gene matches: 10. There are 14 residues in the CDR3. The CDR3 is CASSSSLAGDWQFF. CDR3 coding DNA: TGTGCCAGCAGCTCGTCTTTAGCGGGAGACTGGCAGTTCTTC.

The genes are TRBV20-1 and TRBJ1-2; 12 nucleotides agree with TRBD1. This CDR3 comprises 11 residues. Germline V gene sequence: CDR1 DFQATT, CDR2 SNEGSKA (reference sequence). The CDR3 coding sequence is TGCAGGGGGACAGGGGGCCATGGCTACACCTTC. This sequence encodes CRGTGGHGYTF.

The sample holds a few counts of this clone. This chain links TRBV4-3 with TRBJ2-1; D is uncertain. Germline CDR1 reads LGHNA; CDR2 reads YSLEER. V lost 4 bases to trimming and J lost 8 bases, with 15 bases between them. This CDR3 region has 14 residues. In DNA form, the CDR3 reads TGCGCCAGCAGCCGATCGGCTCTCACGGATGAGCAGTTCTTC. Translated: CASSRSALTDEQFF.

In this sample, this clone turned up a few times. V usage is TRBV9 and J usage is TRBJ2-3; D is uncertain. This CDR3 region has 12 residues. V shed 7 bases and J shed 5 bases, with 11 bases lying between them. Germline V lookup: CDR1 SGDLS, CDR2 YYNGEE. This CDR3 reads CASGNSGDTQYF. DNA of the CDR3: TGTGCCAGCGGGAACTCGGGAGATACGCAGTATTTT.

CDR3 nucleotides: TGTGCCAGCAGGGGACAGGGGGCCTCCTACGAGCAGTACTTC. It is translated as CASRGQGASYEQYF. The chain uses TRBV2 and TRBJ2-5; 12 bases match TRBD1. The last part of the DNA fits TRBJ2-7 better; the J call may be wrong. CDR3 length equals 14 residues. Germline V lookup: CDR1 SNHLY, CDR2 FYNNEI.

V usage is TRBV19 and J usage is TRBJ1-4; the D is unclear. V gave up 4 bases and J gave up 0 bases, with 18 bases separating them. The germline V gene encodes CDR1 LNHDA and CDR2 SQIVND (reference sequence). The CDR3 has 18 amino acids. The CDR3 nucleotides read TGTGCCAGTAGTACCCGGGAGAAGCTGGAGGCAACTAATGAAAAACTGTTTTTT. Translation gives CASSTREKLEATNEKLFF.

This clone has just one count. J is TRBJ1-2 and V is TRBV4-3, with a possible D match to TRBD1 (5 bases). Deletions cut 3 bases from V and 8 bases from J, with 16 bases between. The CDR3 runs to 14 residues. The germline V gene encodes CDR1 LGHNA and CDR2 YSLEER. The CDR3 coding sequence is TGCGCCAGCAGCCAGCGTGGGGCCTCGGGCGGCTACACCTTC. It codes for CASSQRGASGGYTF.

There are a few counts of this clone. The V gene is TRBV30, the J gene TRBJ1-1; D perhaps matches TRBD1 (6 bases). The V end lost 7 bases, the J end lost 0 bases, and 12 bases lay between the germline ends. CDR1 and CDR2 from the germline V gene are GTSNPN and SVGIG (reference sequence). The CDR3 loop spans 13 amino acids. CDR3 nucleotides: TGTGCCTTCAGGGGCCGCCTGAACACTGAAGCTTTCTTT. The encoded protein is CAFRGRLNTEAFF.

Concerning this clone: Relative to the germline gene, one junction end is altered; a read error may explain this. The CDR3 nucleotides read TGTGCTAGCAGCCTGGGGACCCTCGGGGAGCAGTTCTTC. It translates to CASSLGTLGEQFF. J is TRBJ2-1 and V is TRBV7-7; the D call may be TRBD1 or TRBD2 (5 bases each). The CDR3 has 13 residues. Per germline, CDR1 SSHAT and CDR2 FNYEAQ (reference sequence).

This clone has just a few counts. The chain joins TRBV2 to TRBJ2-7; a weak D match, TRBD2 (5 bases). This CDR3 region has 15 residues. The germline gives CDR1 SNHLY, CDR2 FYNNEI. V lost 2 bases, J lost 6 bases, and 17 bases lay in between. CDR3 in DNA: TGTGCCAGCAGTGAAAGGGAAATAGCGAGGAGCGAGCAGTACTTC. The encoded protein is CASSEREIARSEQYF.

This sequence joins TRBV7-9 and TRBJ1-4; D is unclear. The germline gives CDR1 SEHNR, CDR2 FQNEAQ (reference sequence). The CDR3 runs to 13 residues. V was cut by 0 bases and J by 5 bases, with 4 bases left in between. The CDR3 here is CASSLAANEKLFF. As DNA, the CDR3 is TGTGCCAGCAGCTTAGCGGCCAATGAAAAACTGTTTTTT.